Listed below are T cell receptor beta chains from one sample, sequenced in a study of T-cell memory formation after mild COVID-19. TCRdb re-called the 5' RACE reads through MiXCR, storing one row per CDR3 protein. The sample holds around 29,000 distinct CDR3 sequences, 9.5% to 15% seen once. The sequenced sample was PBMCs or a T cell subset sorted from them (not recorded which). All receptors come from an adult woman who had mild COVID-19 (a few samples of this study predate the infection). Cell type and time point are not known. CDR3s include the opening cysteine and the closing phenylalanine or tryptophan. The order of the fields is J gene, V gene, clone size, D gene, CDR3 protein, CDR3 DNA. A D gene is named only where the DNA matches it firmly. Expanded clones get a size class; other rows say once, few or many, or leave the size out.

>TRBJ2-7|TRBV25-1|few|NA
CASSATPIDSVSSYEQYF
TGTGCCAGCAGTGCGACTCCGATCGACAGTGTCAGCTCCTACGAGCAGTACTTC
>TRBJ1-6|TRBV29-1|many|TRBD1
CSVKEDRDSPLHF
TGCAGCGTTAAAGAGGACAGGGATTCACCCCTCCACTTT
>TRBJ2-5|TRBV7-9|NA|NA
CASSLGSQETQYF
TGTGCCAGCAGCTTAGGCAGTCAAGAGACCCAGTACTTC
>TRBJ2-5|TRBV7-2|NA|TRBD2
CASRSRGHGSGRALETQYF
TGTGCCAGCAGATCAAGGGGCCATGGTAGCGGGAGGGCCTTGGAGACCCAGTACTTC
>TRBJ2-5|TRBV20-1|many|NA
CSARGAIFHGETQYF
TGCAGTGCCAGAGGCGCTATCTTCCACGGGGAGACCCAGTACTTC
>TRBJ1-2|TRBV4-2|many|TRBD1
CASSQDGTGPYGYTF
TGTGCCAGCAGCCAAGACGGGACAGGGCCCTATGGCTACACCTTC
>TRBJ2-7|TRBV7-8|many|TRBD2
CASSSASPGLAVPGQYF
TGTGCCAGCAGCTCCGCATCCCCGGGACTAGCGGTACCTGGGCAGTACTTC
>TRBJ1-1|TRBV5-1|many|TRBD1
CASRWGQGGTEAFF
TGCGCCAGCAGATGGGGACAGGGGGGCACTGAAGCTTTCTTT
>TRBJ2-3|TRBV5-6|many|NA
CASSSLFTDTQYF
TGTGCCAGCAGCTCTCTGTTCACAGATACGCAGTATTTT
>TRBJ1-5|TRBV25-1|many|NA
CASSEGRNSNQPQHF
TGTGCCAGCAGTGAAGGCAGAAATAGCAATCAGCCCCAGCATTTT
>TRBJ2-1|TRBV6-2/TRBV6-3|many|TRBD2
CASSKTSGTPYNEQFF
TGTGCCAGCAGTAAGACTAGCGGGACTCCCTACAATGAGCAGTTCTTC
>TRBJ2-7|TRBV24-1|many|NA
CAPSYEQYF
TGTGCCCCAAGTTACGAGCAGTACTTC
>TRBJ2-5|TRBV6-2/TRBV6-3|many|TRBD2
CATRVAGDRETQYF
TGTGCCACCCGGGTAGCGGGAGATCGGGAGACCCAGTACTTC
>TRBJ2-1|TRBV6-2/TRBV6-3|many|TRBD2
CASWRPGLAGREQFF
TGTGCCAGCTGGAGGCCAGGACTAGCAGGTCGAGAGCAGTTCTTC
>TRBJ1-6|TRBV12-3/TRBV12-4|many|TRBD1
CASKSRTGGYNSPLHF
TGTGCCAGCAAATCCCGGACAGGGGGCTATAATTCACCCCTCCACTTT
>TRBJ2-1|TRBV7-2|NA|TRBD2
CASSFFLAGTDEQFF
TGTGCCAGCAGCTTTTTCCTAGCGGGAACCGATGAGCAGTTCTTC
>TRBJ2-3|TRBV4-2|many|NA
CASSQVSGHTDTQYF
TGTGCCAGCAGCCAAGTATCCGGCCACACAGATACGCAGTATTTT
>TRBJ2-7|TRBV7-8|many|TRBD1
CASSLERTGGYEQYF
TGTGCCAGCAGCTTAGAACGGACAGGGGGTTACGAGCAGTACTTC
>TRBJ2-1|TRBV10-2|many|TRBD2
CASSRTSGSRNEQFF
TGCGCCAGCAGCCGGACTAGCGGGAGTAGGAATGAGCAGTTCTTC
>TRBJ1-2|TRBV19|many|NA
CASSIDRNYGYTF
TGTGCCAGTAGTATCGACAGGAACTATGGCTACACCTTC
>TRBJ1-2|TRBV5-1|many|NA
CASSRPGRDGYTF
TGCGCCAGCAGCCGTCCGGGACGGGATGGCTACACCTTC
>TRBJ2-3|TRBV27|many|NA
CASSFGDGTDTQYF
TGTGCCAGCAGTTTTGGGGACGGCACAGATACGCAGTATTTT
>TRBJ2-4|TRBV14|few|NA
CASSQGSGQRYF
TGTGCCAGCAGCCAAGGTTCTGGCCAGCGGTACTTC
>TRBJ2-5|TRBV30|NA|NA
CAWGRGHQETQYF
TGTGCCTGGGGACGGGGGCACCAAGAGACCCAGTACTTC
>TRBJ2-7|TRBV20-1|many|TRBD1
CSANHRGEKPYEQYF
TGCAGTGCTAATCACAGGGGAGAAAAGCCCTACGAGCAGTACTTC
>TRBJ2-1|TRBV20-1|many|NA
CSASPRATYNEQFF
TGCAGTGCTAGTCCCCGGGCAACCTACAATGAGCAGTTCTTC
>TRBJ2-3|TRBV3-1|many|TRBD2
CASSPTRLAGYTDTQYF
TGTGCCAGCAGCCCAACCCGACTAGCGGGGTACACAGATACGCAGTATTTT
>TRBJ2-3|TRBV4-3|many|NA
CASSQDAISTDTQYF
TGCGCCAGCAGCCAAGATGCAATTAGCACAGATACGCAGTATTTT
>TRBJ2-4|TRBV6-2/TRBV6-3|many|TRBD1
CASILAQNQGAGAKNIQYF
TGTGCCAGCATCTTAGCCCAAAATCAGGGGGCTGGAGCCAAAAACATTCAGTACTTC
>TRBJ2-3|TRBV5-1|many|TRBD2
CASSLAGGGYTDTQYF
TGCGCCAGCAGCTTGGCGGGGGGGGGCTACACAGATACGCAGTATTTT
>TRBJ2-1|TRBV20-1|many|NA
CSATPDWASGLSYNEQFF
TGCAGTGCCACCCCCGACTGGGCGTCAGGGTTGTCCTACAATGAGCAGTTCTTC